Ten or more counts support the clone carrying this T cell receptor beta chain. The source of the sample is a study of T cells in Graves' hyperthyroidism and ophthalmopathy. There were TCR beta CDR3 regions amplified from RNA transcripts. HTBI primers were used for first-round RT-PCR of the TCR CDR3. TCRdb reprocessed the multiplex PCR reads via MiXCR and lists one record per CDR3 protein. Of some 500,000 distinct CDR3 sequences in the sample, 13% to 15% were seen once. Germline assignment: CDR1 MNHGY and CDR2 SVAAGI. The CDR3 extends over 16 amino acids. V shed 7 bases, J shed 2 bases, and the junction held 9 bases outside the gene matches. Aged 18 to 65, the patients had hyperthyroidism that was newly diagnosed and had lasted under 2 months. The study excluded patients with uncontrolled infection, other autoimmune disease, pregnancy or lactation.

This clonotype was sampled from a woman aged 18-29 years with Graves' hyperthyroidism. This chain links TRBV6-9 with TRBJ2-1; TRBD2 matches 9 bases. The sequenced sample was blood. The CDR3 sequence: CASTGARLAAYNEQFF. For the CDR3, the DNA is TGTGCCAGCACCGGGGCGAGACTAGCGGCCTACAATGAGCAGTTCTTC.